The 12 T cell receptor beta chains below all came from one sample that was sequenced in a study of T cell repertoires in cytomegalovirus infection. TCRdb re-analysed the reads in MiXCR, keeping a single row per CDR3 protein. The data show about half a million distinct CDR3 sequences, with more than 30% seen just once and 15% to 20% held by the top ten. These receptors have no known antigen. The specimen comprised cultured PBMCs, sampled from culture after CMV antigen stimulation. The source of these receptors is a human donor in good health (CMV status not recorded). Some clones in this sample may be carry-over from other donors' samples.

This clonotype has a handful of counts. The rearrangement links TRBV7-2 to TRBJ1-1; D uncertain. The CDR3 runs 14 residues. The V and J ends lost 7 bases and 3 bases respectively, with 15 bases between them. Germline V lookup: CDR1 SGHTA, CDR2 FQGNSA. Here the CDR3 reads CASTATAVDTEAFF. The CDR3 coding sequence is TGTGCCAGCACAGCCACGGCTGTGGACACTGAAGCTTTCTTT.

This clonotype occurred a few times. The gene calls are TRBV7-8 and TRBJ2-2, with D unresolved. The CDR3 runs to 13 residues. V lost 1 base to trimming and J lost 5 bases, with 5 bases between them. Germline loops: CDR1 SGHVS, CDR2 FQNEAQ. Written as DNA, the CDR3 is TGTGCCAGCAGCTTAGAGCGAACCGGGGAGCTGTTTTTT. Encoded protein: CASSLERTGELFF.

This clonotype was recorded a few times. The chain uses TRBV7-6 and TRBJ2-3; D ambiguous. The CDR3 has 15 residues. The germline CDR1 and CDR2 sequences are SGHVS and FNYEAQ. V dropped 1 base and J dropped 4 bases, with 12 bases sitting between them. The DNA for the CDR3 is TGTGCCAGCAGCTTAGAGTCCTTTTTCGCAGATACGCAGTATTTT. Translation gives CASSLESFFADTQYF.

The chain recombines TRBV7-9 with TRBJ2-3, with 10 bases aligning to TRBD2. The CDR3 totals 16 residues. V gave up 6 bases and J gave up 1 base; unmatched junction bases: 7. CDR1 and CDR2 (germline): SEHNR, FQNEAQ (reference sequence). The CDR3 sequence: CASSRRLAGRTDTQYF. CDR3 coding DNA: TGTGCCAGCAGTAGAAGACTAGCGGGCCGCACAGATACGCAGTATTTT. The entire variable domain, with the rest obtained from reference TRBV7-9 and TRBJ2-3, is as follows: DTGVSQNPRHKITKRGQNVTFRCDPISEHNRLYWYRQTLGQGPEFLTYFQNEAQLEKSRLLSDRFSAERPKGSFSTLEIQRTEQGDSAMYLCASSRRLAGRTDTQYFGPGTRLTVL.

V and J are TRBV4-2 and TRBJ2-1; D assignment may be TRBD1 or TRBD2 (5 bases each). Germline loops: CDR1 LGHNA, CDR2 YNFKEQ. Between the trimmed V and J ends, which lost 1 base and 3 bases, there was a span of 16 bases. The CDR3 consists of 17 residues. In DNA, the CDR3 is TGTGCCAGCAGCCAAGGGGACCAGGGTGGAATCTACAATGAGCAGTTCTTC. Its protein is CASSQGDQGGIYNEQFF.

The chain combines TRBV28 with TRBJ1-5; no reliable D call. This CDR3 is 14 amino acids long. V was shortened by 3 bases and J by 6 bases, with 12 bases between the two germline ends. Germline CDR1 and CDR2: MDHEN and SYDVKM. CDR3 amino acids: CASSLSARGQPQHF. The CDR3 DNA sequence: TGTGCCAGCAGTTTGTCGGCCCGCGGTCAGCCCCAGCATTTT. Full variable domain (remainder filled in from reference TRBV28 and TRBJ1-5): DVKVTQSSRYLVKRTGEKVFLECVQDMDHENMFWYRQDPGLGLRLIYFSYDVKMKEKGDIPEGYSVSREKKERFSLILESASTNQTSMYLCASSLSARGQPQHFGDGTRLSIL.

There are many counts of this clonotype. The genes are TRBV18 and TRBJ1-4; unclear D gene. The CDR3 is 16 residues long. Germline V gene sequence: CDR1 KGHSH, CDR2 LQKENI. V gave up 3 bases and J gave up 1 base, with 12 bases separating them. CDR3 sequence: CASSPLNRRTNEKLFF. The CDR3 DNA follows: TGTGCCAGCTCACCCCTTAATAGGAGAACTAATGAAAAACTGTTTTTT. Together with reference TRBV18 and TRBJ1-4, the CDR3 gives the full variable domain: NAGVMQNPRHLVRRRGQEARLRCSPMKGHSHVYWYRQLPEEGLKFMVYLQKENIIDESGMPKERFSAEFPKEGPSILRIQQVVRGDSAAYFCASSPLNRRTNEKLFFGSGTQLSVL.

The chain couples TRBV4-1 to TRBJ2-1; D unclear. Deletions cut 2 bases from V and 6 bases from J, with 17 bases between. The germline CDR1 and CDR2 sequences are MGHRA and YSYEKL. The CDR3 contains 16 residues. Here the CDR3 DNA reads TGCGCCAGCAGCCAACCCTTGGGCAGCCCCTTCAATGAGCAGTTCTTC. Its translation: CASSQPLGSPFNEQFF.

This rearrangement joins TRBV10-3 to TRBJ1-5; D is unclear. Germline CDR1 reads ENHRY; CDR2 reads SYGVKD. The CDR3 runs to 14 residues. V shed 10 bases and J shed 3 bases, with 16 bases lying between them. The CDR3 region is CATGPADFNQPQHF. The CDR3 nucleotides read TGTGCCACCGGGCCGGCTGACTTCAATCAGCCCCAGCATTTT.

In DNA form, the CDR3 reads TGTGCCAGCAGCTTAGTCCCGGCGAGCTCCTACAATGAGCAGTTCTTC. It codes for CASSLVPASSYNEQFF. This rearrangement joins TRBV7-2 to TRBJ2-1; the D is unclear. The V gene's germline CDR1 is SGHTA and CDR2 FQGNSA. V was shortened by 1 base and J by 0 bases, with 10 bases between the two germline ends. The CDR3 covers 16 residues.

The chain combines TRBV24-1 with TRBJ2-2, with 7 bases aligning to TRBD2. The germline gives CDR1 KGHDR, CDR2 SFDVKD. V trimming: 5 bases; J trimming: 6 bases; junction bases outside the gene matches: 8. The CDR3 consists of 15 residues. The CDR3 here is CATSVRGSPAGELFF. The CDR3 nucleotides read TGTGCCACCAGTGTTCGCGGGAGCCCGGCCGGGGAGCTGTTTTTT.

This clonotype was seen more than once but under ten times. V is TRBV7-9 and J is TRBJ1-2; D remains ambiguous. The CDR3 length is 14 residues. In germline, CDR1 is SEHNR, CDR2 FQNEAQ (reference sequence). Trimming removed 3 bases from V and 2 bases from J, with 10 bases in between. CDR3 sequence reads: CASSFSPENYGYTF. The CDR3 nucleotides are TGTGCCAGCAGCTTTTCCCCAGAGAACTATGGCTACACCTTC.